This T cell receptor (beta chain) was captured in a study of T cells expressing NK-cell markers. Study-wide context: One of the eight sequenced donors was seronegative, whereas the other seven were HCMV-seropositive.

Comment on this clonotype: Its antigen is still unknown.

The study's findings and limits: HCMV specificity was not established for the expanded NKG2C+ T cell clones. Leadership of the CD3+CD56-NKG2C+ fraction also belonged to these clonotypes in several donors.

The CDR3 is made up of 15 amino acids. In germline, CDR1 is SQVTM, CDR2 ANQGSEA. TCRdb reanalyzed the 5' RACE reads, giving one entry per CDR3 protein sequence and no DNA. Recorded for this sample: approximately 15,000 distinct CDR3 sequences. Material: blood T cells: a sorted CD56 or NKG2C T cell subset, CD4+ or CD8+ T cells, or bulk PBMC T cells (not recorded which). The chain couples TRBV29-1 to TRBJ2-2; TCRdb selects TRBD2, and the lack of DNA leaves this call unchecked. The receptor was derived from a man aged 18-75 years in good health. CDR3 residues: CSVEFRLGNTGELFF.